The sequence of this TCR beta chain was determined in a study of breast tumors, draining lymph nodes, adjacent tissues. Axillary draining lymph nodes of breast cancer patients supplied the node samples. This clonotype was counted ten times or more. Using its own MiXCR run on the multiplex PCR reads, TCRdb lists one record per CDR3 protein. The data show about 150,000 distinct CDR3 sequences, less than 35% seen once. The sequenced material came from axillary lymph node tissue. The source is a female donor with breast cancer. Some clones in this sample may be carry-over from other donors' samples.

The CDR3 loop is CASSPTTAGETQYF. CDR3 nucleotides: TGCGCCAGCAGCCCTACGACAGCGGGAGAGACCCAGTACTTC. V and J are TRBV5-1 and TRBJ2-5, with D perhaps matching TRBD2 (6 bases). Germline V gives CDR1 SGHRS, CDR2 YFSETQ. CDR3 size: 14 residues. Trimming shortened V by 4 bases and J by 4 bases, and 14 bases separated the two germline ends.